This TCR beta chain was profiled in a study of shared T cell receptors in the human thymus. Profiled with immunoSEQ multiplex PCR; TCRdb holds only in-frame clones, not every one. The sample contains 700,000 to 750,000 clones, around 85% of which appear only once. These data also featured in a second study, about human thymus T cells. That paper states: Corrective heart surgery yielded the resections from which the thymus tissue came. Unrelated people showed highly overlapping thymic repertoires, related research reported.

The clonotype originates from a girl under three years old with a congenital heart defect. The sample comprised thymocytes.

CDR3: CASRNLGPSYEQYF. CDR3 in DNA: TGTGCCAGCAGGAACTTAGGTCCTAGCTACGAGCAGTACTTC. The gene calls are TRBV27 and TRBJ2-7; D unresolved. From germline, CDR1 is MNHEY and CDR2 SMNVEV (reference sequence). The length of the CDR3 is 14 residues. Trimming removed 6 bases at V and 3 bases at J, with 15 bases between.